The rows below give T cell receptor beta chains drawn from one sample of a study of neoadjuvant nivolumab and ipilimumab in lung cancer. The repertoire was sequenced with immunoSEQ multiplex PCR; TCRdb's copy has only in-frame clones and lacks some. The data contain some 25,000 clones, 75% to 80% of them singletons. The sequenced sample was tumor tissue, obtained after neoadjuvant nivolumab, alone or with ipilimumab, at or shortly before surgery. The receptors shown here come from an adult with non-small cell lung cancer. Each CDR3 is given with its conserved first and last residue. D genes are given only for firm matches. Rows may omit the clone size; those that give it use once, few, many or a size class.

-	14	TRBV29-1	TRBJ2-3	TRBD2	CSVETSVAQDTQYF	TGCAGCGTTGAAACTAGCGTGGCCCAGGATACGCAGTATTTT
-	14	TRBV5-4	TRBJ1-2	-	CASSLRGINYGYTF	TGTGCCAGCAGCTTGCGGGGGATTAACTATGGCTACACCTTC
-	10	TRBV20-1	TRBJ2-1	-	CSAGGNEQFF	TGCAGTGCTGGCGGGAATGAGCAGTTCTTC
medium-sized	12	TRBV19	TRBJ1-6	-	CASSMGNSPLHF	TGTGCCAGTAGTATGGGTAATTCACCCCTCCACTTT
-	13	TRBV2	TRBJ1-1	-	CASSWEKNTEAFF	TGTGCCAGCTCTTGGGAGAAGAACACTGAAGCTTTCTTT
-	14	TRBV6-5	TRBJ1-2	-	CASSPLPANYGYTF	TGTGCCAGCAGTCCACTCCCTGCTAACTATGGCTACACCTTC
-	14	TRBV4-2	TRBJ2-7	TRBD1	CASSHLGTDYEQYF	TGTGCCAGCAGCCACCTCGGGACAGACTACGAGCAGTACTTC
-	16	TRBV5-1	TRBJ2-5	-	CASSLGDTSQGETQYF	TGCGCCAGCAGCTTGGGGGACACATCCCAAGGGGAGACCCAGTACTTC
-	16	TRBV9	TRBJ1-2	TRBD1	CASSHRQGGSEGGYTF	TGTGCCAGCAGCCACCGACAGGGAGGGTCGGAAGGTGGCTACACCTTC
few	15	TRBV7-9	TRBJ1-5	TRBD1	CASSHAQGTDQPQHF	TGTGCCAGCAGCCATGCACAGGGGACCGATCAGCCCCAGCATTTT
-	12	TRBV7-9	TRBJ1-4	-	CASSFGPEKLFF	TGTGCCAGCAGCTTTGGACCGGAAAAACTGTTTTTT
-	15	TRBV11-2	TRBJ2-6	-	CASTGRLSGANVLTF	TGTGCCAGCACAGGCCGCCTATCTGGGGCCAACGTCCTGACTTTC
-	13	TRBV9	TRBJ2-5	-	CASSASGAETQYF	TGTGCCAGCAGCGCGTCAGGGGCAGAGACCCAGTACTTC
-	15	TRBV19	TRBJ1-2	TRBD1	CASHTVRQGKYGYTF	TGTGCCAGCCATACCGTTAGACAGGGGAAGTATGGCTACACCTTC
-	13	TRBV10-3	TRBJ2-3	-	CAISVGAEDTQYF	TGTGCCATCAGTGTCGGGGCGGAAGATACGCAGTATTTT
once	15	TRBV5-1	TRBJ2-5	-	CASSLITGTQETQYF	TGCGCCAGCAGCTTGATCACAGGGACCCAAGAGACCCAGTACTTC
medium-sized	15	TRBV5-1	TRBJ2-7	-	CASSPKDSSGYEQYF	TGCGCCAGCAGCCCAAAGGACAGTTCGGGCTACGAGCAGTACTTC
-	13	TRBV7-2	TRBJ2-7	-	CASSGQSSYEQYF	TGTGCCAGCAGCGGACAGAGCTCCTACGAGCAGTACTTC
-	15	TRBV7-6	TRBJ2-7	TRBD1	CASSLTGRGPIEQYF	TGTGCCAGCAGCTTAACAGGAAGGGGGCCCATCGAGCAGTACTTC
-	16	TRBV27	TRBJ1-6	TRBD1	CASSLYTDRGQSPLHF	TGTGCCAGCAGTTTATATACCGACAGGGGGCAATCACCCCTCCACTTT
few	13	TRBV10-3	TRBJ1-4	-	CAISEHRDEKLFF	TGTGCCATCAGTGAACACAGGGATGAAAAACTGTTTTTT
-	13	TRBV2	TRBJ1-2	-	CASSEQGAYGYTF	TGTGCCAGCAGTGAGCAAGGGGCATATGGCTACACCTTC
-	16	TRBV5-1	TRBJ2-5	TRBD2	CASSLSLAGRGETQYF	TGCGCCAGCAGCTTGAGTCTAGCGGGGCGAGGAGAGACCCAGTACTTC